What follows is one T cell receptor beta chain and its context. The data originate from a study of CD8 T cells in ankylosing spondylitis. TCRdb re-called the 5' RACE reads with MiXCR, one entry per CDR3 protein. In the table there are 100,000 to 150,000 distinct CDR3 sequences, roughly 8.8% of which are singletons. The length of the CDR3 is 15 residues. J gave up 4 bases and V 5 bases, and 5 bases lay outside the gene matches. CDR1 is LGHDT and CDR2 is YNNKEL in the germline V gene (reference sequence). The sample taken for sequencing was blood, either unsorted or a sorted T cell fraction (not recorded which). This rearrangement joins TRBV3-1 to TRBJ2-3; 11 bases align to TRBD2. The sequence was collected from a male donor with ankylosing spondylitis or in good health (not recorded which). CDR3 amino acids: CASSRELAGADTQYF. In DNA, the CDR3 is TGTGCCAGCAGCAGGGAACTAGCGGGAGCAGATACGCAGTATTTT.